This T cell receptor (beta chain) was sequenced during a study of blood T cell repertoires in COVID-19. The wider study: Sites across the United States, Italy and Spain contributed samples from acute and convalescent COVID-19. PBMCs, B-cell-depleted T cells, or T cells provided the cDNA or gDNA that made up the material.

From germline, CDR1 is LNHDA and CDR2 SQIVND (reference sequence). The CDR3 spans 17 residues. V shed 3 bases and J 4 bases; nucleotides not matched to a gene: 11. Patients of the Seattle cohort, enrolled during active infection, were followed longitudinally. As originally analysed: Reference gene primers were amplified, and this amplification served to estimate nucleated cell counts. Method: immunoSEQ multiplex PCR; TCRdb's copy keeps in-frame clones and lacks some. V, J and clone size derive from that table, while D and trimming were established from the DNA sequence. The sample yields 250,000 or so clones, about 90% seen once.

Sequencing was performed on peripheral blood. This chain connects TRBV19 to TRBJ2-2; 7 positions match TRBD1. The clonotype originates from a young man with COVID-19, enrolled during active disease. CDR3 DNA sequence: TGTGCCAGTAGTATTAAGTTAGGGACAGAGCTCACCGGGGAGCTGTTTTTT. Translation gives CASSIKLGTELTGELFF.